The clone carrying this T cell receptor (beta chain) showed up just a few times. Its matching antigen is unknown. This entry is derived from a study of regulatory T cells in long-lasting Graves disease. As to time point: newly diagnosed GD, antithyroid drugs for less than 3 months. RNA from PBMCs was the source of the TCR library. It was an endocrinology department in Xi'an, China, that provided the patients. General study findings and limits: Owing to a sample size that was small, accuracy may have been reduced.

In building TCR beta libraries, iRepertoire HTBI primers were used together with Arm-PCR of CDR3 regions. TCRdb itself ran the multiplex PCR reads through MiXCR, one entry per CDR3 protein. This table holds about 620,000 distinct CDR3 sequences, about 16% found once. These records were also assigned to another study, of T cells in Graves' hyperthyroidism and ophthalmopathy. That investigation notes: The TCR CDR3 first-round RT-PCR relied on the HTBI primer set.

This specimen was peripheral blood mononuclear cells (PBMCs), taken at new diagnosis, from a patient treated with antithyroid drugs. The clonotype was recovered from a woman in her thirties with Graves disease.

The CDR3 nucleotides read TGTGCCAGCTCACCCTTGACAGACATGGGAGAGACCCAGTACTTC. Translating gives CASSPLTDMGETQYF. The chain links TRBV18 to TRBJ2-3, with a weak D call TRBD1 (5 bases). The J call may be faulty, since TRBJ2-5 better matches the DNA end. The CDR3 contains 15 residues. The V gene's germline CDR1 is KGHSH and CDR2 LQKENI.